The 19 T cell receptor beta chains below come from one sample, sequenced in a study of post-analysis software for immune sequencing data. Study-level findings and limits: The five TRBV segments detected at higher frequency in patients than in controls included TRBV5-6, TRBV5-1 and TRBV20-1.

These receptors' antigens are unknown. Included in the TCR beta cDNA libraries were unique molecular identifiers. A single record per CDR3 protein comes from TCRdb applying MiXCR to the PCR reads. Here the sample spans approximately 350,000 distinct CDR3 sequences, 30% to 45% being singletons. Sequencing input: blood. The source is a girl aged 5-17 years with multiple sclerosis.

This clonotype was detected only a few times. The V call is TRBV7-9, the J call TRBJ1-1, with TRBD1 identical over 10 bases. V shed 1 base and J 3 bases; nucleotides not matched to a gene: 2. The CDR3 covers 15 residues. Germline V gene lookup returns CDR1 SEHNR and CDR2 FQNEAQ (reference sequence). CDR3 nucleotide sequence: TGTGCCAGCAGCTTAGGGACAGGGGGGGACACTGAAGCTTTCTTT. This sequence encodes CASSLGTGGDTEAFF.

This clonotype was observed a few times. The rearrangement joins TRBV20-1 to TRBJ1-5; the match to TRBD1 covers 10 bases. CDR3 length equals 17 residues. Germline V gene lookup returns CDR1 DFQATT and CDR2 SNEGSKA (reference sequence). V was pared by 5 bases and J by 5 bases, with 15 bases of the junction left unmatched. CDR3 protein: CSAARDRGSGSDQPQHF. The CDR3 nucleotides read TGCAGTGCTGCACGGGACAGGGGCTCGGGGTCGGATCAGCCCCAGCATTTT.

J is TRBJ1-5 and V is TRBV6-1; possible D gene TRBD1, 6 bases. V lost 4 bases and J 6 bases, leaving 16 bases between the germline ends. The germline V gene has CDR1 MNHNS and CDR2 SASEGT. This CDR3 has 15 residues. CDR3 DNA sequence: TGTGCCAGCAGTGTACAGGGCCTAGTCATTCAGCCCCAGCATTTT. It yields the protein CASSVQGLVIQPQHF.

This clonotype was seen only a few times. The chain uses TRBV29-1 and TRBJ2-3, with a tentative D call TRBD1 (5 bases). The CDR3 extends over 12 amino acids. V lost 8 bases and J lost 0, with 9 bases in between. Germline V gene data show CDR1 as SQVTM and CDR2 as ANQGSEA. CDR3 bases: TGCAGCTCCAGGGCGAGCACAGATACGCAGTATTTT. Translating it yields CSSRASTDTQYF.

The genes are TRBV3-1 and TRBJ2-1, with D possibly being TRBD2 (6 bases). V lost 1 base and J 8 bases, leaving 9 bases between the germline ends. The CDR3 is made up of 13 amino acids. Germline CDR1 is LGHDT and CDR2 is YNNKEL (reference sequence). The CDR3 nucleotides are TGTGCCAGCAGCCAAGGCGGGATAGATGAGCAGTTCTTC. It is translated as CASSQGGIDEQFF.

The V and J genes are TRBV10-3 and TRBJ2-7; D not certain. The CDR3 extends over 14 amino acids. Germline CDR1 ENHRY, CDR2 SYGVKD. Trimming pared 0 bases from V and 6 bases from J, leaving 12 bases between. The CDR3: CAISESWQMGEQYF. The CDR3 DNA reads TGTGCCATCAGTGAGTCCTGGCAGATGGGCGAGCAGTACTTC.

The V and J genes are TRBV20-1 and TRBJ1-5, with D perhaps TRBD1 (5 bases). V lost 0 bases, J lost 0 bases, and 9 bases lay in between. The CDR3 has 15 amino acids. CDR1 is DFQATT and CDR2 is SNEGSKA in the germline V gene (reference sequence). CDR3 protein: CSARDRQLSNQPQHF. Here the CDR3 DNA reads TGCAGTGCTAGAGATAGACAGCTTAGCAATCAGCCCCAGCATTTT.

This clonotype was found a few times. This sequence joins TRBV20-1 and TRBJ1-5, with D tentatively TRBD1 (5 bases). Per the germline V gene, CDR1 is DFQATT and CDR2 is SNEGSKA (reference sequence). V shed 4 bases and J shed 0 bases, with 13 bases lying between them. CDR3 length: 15 amino acids. The CDR3 region is CSATLGGDSNQPQHF. The CDR3 DNA follows: TGCAGTGCTACCCTGGGAGGGGATAGCAATCAGCCCCAGCATTTT.

The rearrangement joins TRBV20-1 to TRBJ2-7, with 9 bases matching TRBD2. The DNA end is a closer match to TRBJ2-5, so the J assignment may be wrong. The germline gives CDR1 DFQATT, CDR2 SNEGSKA (reference sequence). The CDR3 runs to 14 residues. The chain's CDR3 is CSAREAGGRKTQYF. The CDR3 nucleotides are TGCAGTGCTAGAGAGGCGGGGGGGCGAAAGACCCAGTACTTC.

J is TRBJ1-2 and V is TRBV20-1; a possible D gene is TRBD1 (5 bases). The CDR3 is made up of 13 amino acids. V dropped 5 bases and J dropped 3 bases, with 13 bases sitting between them. CDR1 and CDR2 (germline): DFQATT, SNEGSKA (reference sequence). The CDR3 DNA reads as TGCAGTGCTCTACAAGGGACGGACTATGGCTACACCTTC. Translation: CSALQGTDYGYTF.

On this clonotype itself: Germline is not matched at one junction end, which may reflect a read error. The chain combines TRBV5-6 with TRBJ1-4; D ambiguous. CDR1 and CDR2 from the germline V gene are SGHDT and YYEEEE. There are 16 residues in the CDR3. Written as DNA, the CDR3 is TGTGCCAGCAGCTTGGGGGCACCTACTTGGAATGAAAAACTTTTTTTT. Protein sequence: CASSLGAPTWNEKLFF.

The rearrangement links TRBV29-1 to TRBJ2-4; 10 bases are a match to TRBD1. The last part of the DNA fits TRBJ2-7 better; the J call may be wrong. In germline, CDR1 is SQVTM, CDR2 ANQGSEA. The CDR3 covers 15 residues. CDR3 coding DNA: TGCAGCGCAAGTGGACAGGGGGTAGGGTGCTACGAGCAGTACTTC. It is translated as CSASGQGVGCYEQYF.

This rearrangement joins TRBV7-9 to TRBJ2-3; the D gene is possibly TRBD1 (6 bases). V was cut by 5 bases and J by 4 bases, with 16 bases left in between. The CDR3 is 15 residues long. Germline V gene data show CDR1 as SEHNR and CDR2 as FQNEAQ (reference sequence). This chain's CDR3 is CASSPRTETADTQYF. The CDR3 DNA reads as TGTGCCAGCAGCCCCAGGACAGAGACAGCAGATACGCAGTATTTT. Full variable domain (missing parts from reference TRBV7-9 and TRBJ2-3): DTGVSQNPRHKITKRGQNVTFRCDPISEHNRLYWYRQTLGQGPEFLTYFQNEAQLEKSRLLSDRFSAERPKGSFSTLEIQRTEQGDSAMYLCASSPRTETADTQYFGPGTRLTVL.

V gene TRBV27 combines with J gene TRBJ2-5, with 7 nucleotides matching TRBD2. V lost 4 bases to trimming and J lost 5 bases; unmatched junction nucleotides: 7. The V gene's germline CDR1 is MNHEY and CDR2 SMNVEV (reference sequence). The CDR3 is 14 residues long. The CDR3 sequence: CASSSSGVRETQYF. DNA of the CDR3: TGTGCCAGCAGTTCGAGCGGGGTCAGGGAGACCCAGTACTTC.

This clonotype appeared many times. This chain joins TRBV20-1 and TRBJ2-7; D is possibly TRBD2 (5 bases). CDR1 DFQATT and CDR2 SNEGSKA come from the germline V gene (reference sequence). This CDR3 has 12 amino acids. V lost 2 bases, J lost 2 bases, and 7 bases lay in between. CDR3 sequence: CSARPTTYEQYF. The CDR3 coding sequence is TGCAGTGCTAGACCGACTACCTACGAGCAGTACTTC.

The CDR3 reads CASGPKTGTDYEQYF. CDR3 DNA sequence: TGTGCCAGCGGACCTAAAACCGGGACCGACTACGAGCAGTACTTC. The chain uses TRBV6-6 and TRBJ2-7; D is possibly TRBD1 or TRBD2 (5 bases each). CDR1 and CDR2 (germline): MNHNY, SVGAGI (reference sequence). V was pared by 8 bases and J by 3 bases, with 20 bases between. CDR3 length: 15 amino acids.

The J gene is TRBJ2-3, the V gene TRBV5-6; 9 nucleotides agree with TRBD2. The V gene's germline CDR1 is SGHDT and CDR2 YYEEEE. The J segment lost 3 bases and the V segment lost 2 bases, leaving 10 bases of the junction unmatched. CDR3 size: 17 residues. The chain's CDR3 is CASSFVEAGGATDTQYF. In nucleotides, the CDR3 is TGTGCCAGCAGCTTCGTAGAAGCGGGGGGTGCAACAGATACGCAGTATTTT.

The V call is TRBV12-3 or TRBV12-4, the J call TRBJ1-5; D remains ambiguous. With 2 bases removed from V and 3 bases from J, the gap between germline ends came to 2 bases. The CDR3 is made up of 12 amino acids. CDR3 bases: TGTGCCAGCAGTTTAACCAATCAGCCCCAGCATTTT. Amino acid sequence: CASSLTNQPQHF.

The CDR3 loop reads CAITKEIGSYEQYF. The CDR3 bases are TGTGCCATCACCAAAGAGATAGGATCCTACGAGCAGTACTTC. This sequence joins TRBV10-3 and TRBJ2-7; D gene unclear. V was shortened by 7 bases and J by 1 base, with 14 bases between the two germline ends. The CDR3 sequence is 14 residues long. Germline V gene lookup returns CDR1 ENHRY and CDR2 SYGVKD.